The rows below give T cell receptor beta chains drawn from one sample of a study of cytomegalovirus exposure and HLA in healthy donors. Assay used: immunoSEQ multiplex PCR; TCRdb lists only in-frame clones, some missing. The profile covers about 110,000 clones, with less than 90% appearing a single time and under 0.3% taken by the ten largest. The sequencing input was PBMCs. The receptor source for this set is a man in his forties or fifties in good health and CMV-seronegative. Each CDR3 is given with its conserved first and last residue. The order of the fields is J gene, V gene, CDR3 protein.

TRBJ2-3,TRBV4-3,CASSPRGLAADTQYF
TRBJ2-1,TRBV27,CASSPPGTGWLNEQFF
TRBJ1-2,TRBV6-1,CASRPGTGNYGYTF
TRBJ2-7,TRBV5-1,CASSLQTATYEQYF
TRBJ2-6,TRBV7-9,CASSPYGTARSGANVLTF
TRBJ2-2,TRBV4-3,CASSEAGLNTGELFF
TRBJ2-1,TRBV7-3,CASSSYGWREDAYNEQFF
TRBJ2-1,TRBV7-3,CASSLSGLAGVNEQFF
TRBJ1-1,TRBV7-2,CASSPPGGAGWGFF
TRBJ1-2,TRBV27,CASSLGTTYGYTF
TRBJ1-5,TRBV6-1,CAIRQGDQPQHF
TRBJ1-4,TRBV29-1,CSVDMAGGKLFF
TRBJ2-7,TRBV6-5,CASKGGYEQYF
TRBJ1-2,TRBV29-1,CSVVRQGVVDGYTF
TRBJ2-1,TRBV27,CASSSGTSGYNEQFF
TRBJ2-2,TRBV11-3,CASSSRMGTISGELFF
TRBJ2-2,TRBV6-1,CASSEPAGFGELFF
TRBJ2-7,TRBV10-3,CAISEGTGSEQYF
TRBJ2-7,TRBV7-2,CASSSTSGWAYEQYF
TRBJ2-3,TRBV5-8,CASSLGDYSRRTDTQYF
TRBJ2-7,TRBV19,CASSPGVAGYYEQYF
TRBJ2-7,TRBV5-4,CASSLPGQGSSYEQYF
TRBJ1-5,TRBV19,CASSGERAGNQPQHF
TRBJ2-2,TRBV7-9,CAPGTASTGELFF
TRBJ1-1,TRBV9,CASSAQGTEAFF
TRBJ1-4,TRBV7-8,CASSLSLNRGDEKLFF
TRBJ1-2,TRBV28,CASSPIGQGARGGGYTF
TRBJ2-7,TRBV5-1,CASSPLGGSRRGEQYF
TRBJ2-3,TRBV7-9,CASSLEGVAVYTQYF
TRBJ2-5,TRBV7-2,CASSASGTGQETQYF
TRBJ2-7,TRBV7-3,CASSFTSGGREQYF
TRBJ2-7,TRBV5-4,CASRVDRGPSYEQYF
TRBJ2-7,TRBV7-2,CASSLGSPGGVRNEQYF
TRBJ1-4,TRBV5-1,CASSLVGGGEKLFF
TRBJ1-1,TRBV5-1,CASSFTMNTEAFF
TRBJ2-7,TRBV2,CASSPLGTGTYEQYF
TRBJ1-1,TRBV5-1,CASSPNGYTEAFF
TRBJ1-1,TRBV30,CAWSVGPLVNTEAFF